The 32 T cell receptor beta chains in this list originate from one sample, sequenced in a study of T cells in Graves' hyperthyroidism and ophthalmopathy. Authors of the study amplified TCR beta CDR3 regions from RNA transcripts. During a first-round RT-PCR of the TCR CDR3, the HTBI primer set was used. TCRdb reprocessed the multiplex PCR reads via MiXCR and lists one record per CDR3 protein. The sample consists of approximately 300,000 distinct CDR3 sequences, 15% to 20% of them appearing once. The sample consisted of blood. Every receptor here comes from an older woman with Graves' ophthalmopathy.

The V and J genes are TRBV20-1 and TRBJ2-3; D is perhaps TRBD2 (7 bases). This CDR3 spans 16 amino acids. Germline CDR1 and CDR2: DFQATT and SNEGSKA (reference sequence). Between the trimmed V and J ends, which lost 0 bases and 6 bases, there was a span of 19 bases. CDR3 DNA: TGCAGTGCTAGAGATGGGAAGGGGGGGGCGAGGGATACGCAGTATTTT. It is translated as CSARDGKGGARDTQYF.

The chain links TRBV4-2 to TRBJ2-5; 7 bases are shared with TRBD1. CDR1 is LGHNA, CDR2 YNFKEQ, per germline. The CDR3 runs to 15 residues. The V segment lost 5 bases and the J segment 3 bases; nucleotides outside the gene matches: 9. CDR3 residues: CASSVGTGVKETQYF. The CDR3 bases are TGTGCCAGCAGCGTAGGTACAGGGGTGAAAGAGACCCAGTACTTC.

V gene TRBV2 combines with J gene TRBJ1-1; D is uncertain. This CDR3 spans 12 amino acids. V lost 7 bases and J 3 bases, leaving 9 bases between the germline ends. Germline V lookup: CDR1 SNHLY, CDR2 FYNNEI. For the CDR3, the DNA is TGTGCCAGCACTTACTGGGACACTGAAGCTTTCTTT. Translated, it gives CASTYWDTEAFF. Combining the CDR3 with reference TRBV2 and TRBJ1-1 gives the whole variable domain EPEVTQTPSHQVTQMGQEVILRCVPISNHLYFYWYRQILGQKVEFLVSFYNNEISEKSEIFDDQFSVERPDGSNFTLKIRSTKLEDSAMYFCASTYWDTEAFFGQGTRLTVV.

The chain is built from TRBV6-4 and TRBJ1-2; D unresolved. The germline V and J ends were trimmed by 5 bases and 4 bases, with 11 bases remaining between them. Per germline, CDR1 MRHNA and CDR2 SNTAGT. The CDR3 totals 13 residues. This chain's CDR3 is CASSQDGLYGYTF. As DNA, the CDR3 is TGTGCCAGCAGTCAAGACGGACTCTATGGCTACACCTTC.

This clonotype was picked up many times. The chain carries TRBV10-3 and TRBJ2-7, with unresolved D. CDR1 and CDR2 (germline): ENHRY, SYGVKD. Trimming took 3 bases from V and 2 from J, leaving 17 bases between them. This CDR3 is 16 amino acids long. The CDR3 DNA reads as TGTGCCATCAGTGATTACGACCAGGTAGAGACCTACGAGCAGTACTTC. This gives the protein CAISDYDQVETYEQYF.

The rearrangement links TRBV6-2 or TRBV6-3 to TRBJ2-3, with D maybe TRBD2 (6 bases). The V gene lost 5 bases and the J gene lost 0 bases, with 12 bases spanning the gap. The CDR3 consists of 15 residues. Germline CDR1 MNHEY, CDR2 SVGEGT. Here the CDR3 DNA reads TGTGCCAGCAGTCCACTAGCTACTAGCACAGATACGCAGTATTTT. Amino acid sequence: CASSPLATSTDTQYF.

This clonotype was seen at least ten times. This chain links TRBV12-3 or TRBV12-4 with TRBJ1-1; maybe TRBD1 (6 bases). The CDR3 runs to 16 residues. V was trimmed by 3 bases and J by 1 base, leaving 15 bases between them. The CDR3 here is CASSFLSGVRNTEAFF. The CDR3, as DNA: TGTGCCAGCAGTTTCTTATCAGGGGTTAGGAACACTGAAGCTTTCTTT.

There are many counts of this clonotype. The V gene is TRBV18, the J gene TRBJ1-2; D call uncertain. V was pared by 3 bases and J by 4 bases, with 9 bases between. From germline, CDR1 is KGHSH and CDR2 LQKENI. This CDR3 spans 13 amino acids. Written as DNA, the CDR3 is TGTGCCAGCTCACCGATGGCAGGCTATGGCTACACCTTC. It codes for CASSPMAGYGYTF.

This clonotype appeared a few times. The chain couples TRBV10-3 to TRBJ2-3; 12 bases map to TRBD2. V lost 10 bases and J lost 2; bases outside the gene matches: 10. The CDR3 runs to 16 residues. Germline V gene lookup returns CDR1 ENHRY and CDR2 SYGVKD. The CDR3 DNA follows: TGTGCCAGCAACCCGGGACTAGCGGGTACCACAGATACGCAGTATTTT. This sequence encodes CASNPGLAGTTDTQYF.

The V gene is TRBV20-1, the J gene TRBJ1-4, with 7 positions matching TRBD1. The germline CDR1 and CDR2 sequences are DFQATT and SNEGSKA (reference sequence). V trimming: 7 bases; J trimming: 6 bases; junction bases outside the gene matches: 11. This CDR3 region has 14 residues. The CDR3 protein is CSVQLGRGDEKLFF. CDR3 bases: TGCAGTGTTCAACTCGGCAGGGGGGATGAAAAACTGTTTTTT.

The CDR3 DNA is TGTGCCAGCTCACCACAACAAGACTCTGGGGCCAACGTCCTGACTTTC. This encodes CASSPQQDSGANVLTF. This chain links TRBV18 with TRBJ2-6; no clear D. Trimming cost V 1 base and J 0 bases, with 7 bases left between them. The CDR3 length is 16 residues. Germline V gene lookup returns CDR1 KGHSH and CDR2 LQKENI.

The table lists this clonotype with a few counts. CDR3: CASSDARFEQYF. In nucleotides, the CDR3 is TGCGCCAGCAGTGATGCGCGGTTCGAGCAGTACTTC. V gene TRBV10-1 combines with J gene TRBJ2-7; no clear D gene. Trimming left V 3 bases short and J 6 bases short, with 9 bases between. CDR3 size: 12 residues. The V gene's germline CDR1 is WNHNN and CDR2 SYGVQD (reference sequence).

This clonotype was detected many times. The J gene is TRBJ2-2, the V gene TRBV7-8, with D possibly TRBD1 on 6 matching bases. CDR1 and CDR2 (germline): SGHVS, FQNEAQ. The CDR3 spans 16 residues. V dropped 1 base and J dropped 7 bases, with 16 bases sitting between them. Here the CDR3 reads CASSLGNRAGGGELFF. CDR3 nucleotides: TGTGCCAGCAGCTTAGGGAACAGGGCCGGCGGCGGGGAGCTGTTTTTT.

This clonotype was counted ten times or more. V is TRBV24-1 and J is TRBJ2-2; TRBD1 matches at 8 bases. J gave up 0 bases and V 2 bases, and 4 bases lay outside the gene matches. The germline gives CDR1 KGHDR, CDR2 SFDVKD. This CDR3 has 17 residues. The CDR3 DNA sequence: TGTGCCACCAGTGATTCGGGGACAGGCGCGAACACCGGGGAGCTGTTTTTT. Its protein is CATSDSGTGANTGELFF.

The chain's CDR3 is CASSPDTDYHYTQYF. The CDR3 DNA reads TGTGCCAGCAGTCCGGACACGGACTACCATTATACGCAGTATTTT. This chain uses TRBV28 with TRBJ2-3; D might be TRBD2 (6 bases). The CDR3 runs 15 residues. In germline, CDR1 is MDHEN, CDR2 SYDVKM. Trimming took off 5 bases at V and 7 bases at J, with 19 bases between the two ends.

This chain links TRBV9 with TRBJ1-4, with TRBD1 matching 8 bases. The CDR3 sequence is 18 residues long. V trimming: 4 bases; J trimming: 4 bases; junction bases outside the gene matches: 15. Per germline, CDR1 SGDLS and CDR2 YYNGEE. The CDR3 nucleotides are TGTGCCAGCAGCCGAATGATAACAGGACAGGGCCTTAATGAAAAACTGTTTTTT. It specifies CASSRMITGQGLNEKLFF.

This clonotype was observed at least ten times. The genes are TRBV20-1 and TRBJ2-5, with 8 bases aligning to TRBD1. V dropped 6 bases and J dropped 13; count of bases not matched to a gene: 13. Germline loops: CDR1 DFQATT, CDR2 SNEGSKA (reference sequence). This CDR3 has 12 amino acids. The CDR3 DNA sequence: TGCAGTGCCCAACCGCAGGGGGCGTCTCGGTACTTC. Its translation is CSAQPQGASRYF.

Comment on this clonotype: This may come from a read error, since a much larger clone is one base off. This chain connects TRBV20-1 to TRBJ2-7, with 9 bases fitting TRBD1. The J segment lost 7 bases and the V segment lost 4 bases, leaving 8 bases of the junction unmatched. CDR1 is DFQATT, CDR2 SNEGSKA, per germline (reference sequence). This CDR3 region has 13 residues. For the CDR3, the DNA is TGCAGTGCTACGACAACAGGGGGCGTTGAGCAGTACTTC. The encoded protein is CSATTTGGVEQYF.

Many counts were recorded for this clonotype. The chain uses TRBV24-1 and TRBJ2-2, with 8 bases that match TRBD1. CDR3 length equals 16 residues. V shed 4 bases and J 2 bases; nucleotides not matched to a gene: 5. CDR1 and CDR2 (germline): KGHDR, SFDVKD. In DNA form, the CDR3 reads TGTGCCACCAGTGACAAAGGACAGGGAAACACCGGGGAGCTGTTTTTT. Residues: CATSDKGQGNTGELFF.

Here the CDR3 reads CASSLRESINFPGYTF. The CDR3 DNA reads TGTGCCAGCAGTCTCAGGGAATCAATCAACTTTCCGGGCTACACCTTC. V usage is TRBV28 and J usage is TRBJ1-2; maybe TRBD1 (5 bases). The V gene's germline CDR1 is MDHEN and CDR2 SYDVKM. The CDR3 length is 16 residues. Trimming cost V 5 bases and J 8 bases, with 24 bases left between them.

This clonotype has ten or more counts. This chain uses TRBV5-6 with TRBJ2-7; TRBD1 matches at 7 bases. Germline CDR1 and CDR2: SGHDT and YYEEEE. V lost 5 bases to trimming and J lost 7 bases; unmatched junction nucleotides: 9. The CDR3 sequence is 13 residues long. The CDR3 sequence: CASRPPTGREQYF. CDR3 sequence (DNA): TGTGCCAGCAGACCCCCGACAGGGCGGGAGCAGTACTTC.

This clonotype was observed at least ten times. The V and J genes are TRBV10-3 and TRBJ1-2; no definite D call. CDR3 size: 13 residues. V lost 4 bases and J lost 4, with 10 bases in between. In germline, CDR1 is ENHRY, CDR2 SYGVKD. CDR3 sequence reads: CAISVDGSYGYTF. In DNA, the CDR3 is TGTGCCATCAGTGTGGACGGTAGCTATGGCTACACCTTC.

This clonotype was observed many times. The chain uses TRBV12-3 or TRBV12-4 and TRBJ1-2; maybe TRBD1 (6 bases). The ends were cut back, 4 bases at V and 4 bases at J, with 13 bases in the middle. CDR3 size: 14 residues. DNA of the CDR3: TGTGCCAGCAGTTCCAACAGGGTAGGCTATGGCTACACCTTC. Translated, it gives CASSSNRVGYGYTF.

In its sample, this clonotype was seen many times. This sequence joins TRBV28 and TRBJ2-2, with D tentatively TRBD1 (5 bases). Germline lookup yields CDR1 MDHEN and CDR2 SYDVKM. With 8 bases removed from V and 5 bases from J, the gap between germline ends came to 21 bases. The CDR3 spans 16 residues. CDR3 nucleotides: TGTGCCAGCCGACCTTTGACAGTTAGGGTGACCGGGGAGCTGTTTTTT. Translated: CASRPLTVRVTGELFF. The complete variable domain, with remaining parts taken from reference TRBV28 and TRBJ2-2, reads DVKVTQSSRYLVKRTGEKVFLECVQDMDHENMFWYRQDPGLGLRLIYFSYDVKMKEKGDIPEGYSVSREKKERFSLILESASTNQTSMYLCASRPLTVRVTGELFFGEGSRLTVL.

The J gene is TRBJ2-3, the V gene TRBV5-6, with unresolved D. V lost 2 bases and J 2 bases, leaving 18 bases between the germline ends. CDR3 length: 17 residues. In germline, CDR1 is SGHDT, CDR2 YYEEEE. Written as DNA, the CDR3 is TGTGCCAGCAGCTTTTATCGGGCAGAACTTTACACAGATACGCAGTATTTT. Amino acid sequence: CASSFYRAELYTDTQYF.

This clonotype came up many times. V gene TRBV3-1 combines with J gene TRBJ2-1, with 9 nucleotides matching TRBD2. The ends lost 3 bases at V and 10 bases at J; junction bases unmatched: 10. The CDR3 consists of 15 residues. Germline V gives CDR1 LGHDT, CDR2 YNNKEL (reference sequence). The CDR3 DNA is TGTGCCAGCAGCCAGATGACTAGCGGCCTAAGGGAGCAGTTCTTC. As protein: CASSQMTSGLREQFF.

This clonotype showed up many times. The rearrangement uses TRBV9 and TRBJ1-1; D ambiguous. Trimming cost V 4 bases and J 0 bases, with 7 bases left between them. This CDR3 contains 13 residues. Per germline, CDR1 SGDLS and CDR2 YYNGEE. Here the CDR3 DNA reads TGTGCCAGCAGCTCCGTCATGAACACTGAAGCTTTCTTT. Protein sequence: CASSSVMNTEAFF. The full variable domain, its missing parts supplied by reference TRBV9 and TRBJ1-1, is DSGVTQTPKHLITATGQRVTLRCSPRSGDLSVYWYQQSLDQGLQFLIQYYNGEERAKGNILERFSAQQFPDLHSELNLSSLELGDSALYFCASSSVMNTEAFFGQGTRLTVV.

The chain joins TRBV3-1 to TRBJ1-5; D is uncertain. Trimming pared 0 bases from V and 1 base from J, leaving 4 bases between. The CDR3 extends over 14 amino acids. Germline lookup yields CDR1 LGHDT and CDR2 YNNKEL (reference sequence). CDR3 loop: CASSQDYSNQPQHF. CDR3 nucleotides: TGTGCCAGCAGCCAAGATTACAGCAATCAGCCCCAGCATTTT.

This clonotype was seen only a few times. This sequence joins TRBV6-1 and TRBJ2-1, with 10 bases aligning to TRBD2. V shed 3 bases, J shed 10 bases, and the junction held 12 bases outside the gene matches. Germline CDR1 is MNHNS and CDR2 is SASEGT. The length of the CDR3 is 16 residues. The CDR3 protein is CASSEPTSGARREQFF. The CDR3 nucleotides read TGTGCCAGCAGTGAGCCAACTAGCGGGGCCCGGAGGGAGCAGTTCTTC.

This clonotype was counted many times. The V call is TRBV11-2, the J call TRBJ2-7, with unresolved D. This CDR3 spans 12 amino acids. Trimming stripped 2 bases from V and 4 bases from J, with 6 bases between. Looked up from germline, CDR1 is SGHAT and CDR2 is FQNNGV. Here the CDR3 DNA reads TGTGCCAGCAGCTTAATGGGATACGAGCAGTACTTC. This gives the protein CASSLMGYEQYF.

The table lists this clonotype with a few counts. The chain has TRBV4-1 and TRBJ1-2; D is unclear. In germline, CDR1 is MGHRA, CDR2 YSYEKL. The V end was cut by 0 bases, the J end by 8 bases, with 10 bases between. The CDR3 extends over 13 amino acids. The CDR3 DNA follows: TGCGCCAGCAGCCAAGAGCCGTCTCAGGGCTACACCTTC. Protein product: CASSQEPSQGYTF.

The genes are TRBV29-1 and TRBJ2-4; D gene uncertain. The CDR3 covers 16 residues. V lost 4 bases, J lost 6 bases, and 22 bases lay in between. The germline V gene has CDR1 SQVTM and CDR2 ANQGSEA. The CDR3 bases are TGCAGCGTTGCCCCACGTTGGTCGACTTGGAGAAACATTCAGTACTTC. Protein: CSVAPRWSTWRNIQYF. Variable domain in full (rest from reference TRBV29-1 and TRBJ2-4): SAVISQKPSRDICQRGTSLTIQCQVDSQVTMMFWYRQQPGQSLTLIATANQGSEATYESGFVIDKFPISRPNLTFSTLTVSNMSPEDSSIYLCSVAPRWSTWRNIQYFGAGTRLSVL.